The 30 T cell receptor beta chains presented below share a single source sample, sequenced in a study of blood T cells in healthy people across ages. Primers used in a second PCR of roughly 6 to 11 cycles were a sample-barcoded 5' primer and a J-beta primer mix. Using its own MiXCR run on the 5' RACE reads, TCRdb lists one record per CDR3 protein. The data show some 1.5 million distinct CDR3 sequences, under 30% seen once. The sequenced material came from blood. These TCRs come from a woman under 40 in good health.

V and J are TRBV20-1 and TRBJ2-1, with a weak D call TRBD1 (6 bases). CDR1 is DFQATT, CDR2 SNEGSKA, per germline (reference sequence). The CDR3 consists of 16 residues. V was trimmed by 0 bases and J by 4 bases, leaving 16 bases between them. The CDR3 bases are TGCAGTGCTAGAGAGGGGGCCCGCTTCAAGTACAATGAGCAGTTCTTC. It translates to CSAREGARFKYNEQFF.

This clonotype appeared many times. The chain recombines TRBV6-2 or TRBV6-3 with TRBJ2-4; maybe TRBD2 (5 bases). There are 11 residues in the CDR3. Germline CDR1 reads MNHEY; CDR2 reads SVGEGT. With 2 bases removed from V and 9 bases from J, the gap between germline ends came to 5 bases. In DNA form, the CDR3 reads TGTGCCAGCAGTTACGAGGGCATTCAGTACTTC. It codes for CASSYEGIQYF.

The chain employs TRBV27 and TRBJ2-1; the D gene could be TRBD1 or TRBD2 (7 bases each). CDR1 is MNHEY and CDR2 is SMNVEV in the germline V gene (reference sequence). Deletions cut 5 bases from V and 6 bases from J, with 14 bases between. The CDR3 runs 14 residues. The CDR3 loop is CASSTFRGGNEQFF. CDR3 DNA: TGTGCCAGCAGTACCTTCAGGGGGGGCAATGAGCAGTTCTTC.

The rearrangement uses TRBV5-1 and TRBJ2-7; 10 bases are shared with TRBD2. CDR3 length equals 18 residues. Germline V gene sequence: CDR1 SGHRS, CDR2 YFSETQ. The V and J ends lost 4 bases and 5 bases, in that order; junction bases with no gene match: 18. The CDR3 loop is CASSRSDPGWSGRDEQYF. The CDR3 coding sequence is TGCGCCAGCAGCAGGTCCGATCCTGGGTGGAGCGGGAGGGACGAGCAGTACTTC.

This clonotype was observed a handful of times. One end of the junction does not line up with germline, which may come from a read error. The gene calls are TRBV5-5 and TRBJ2-1; 11 nucleotides line up with TRBD2. CDR1 SGHKS and CDR2 YYEKEE come from the germline V gene (reference sequence). CDR3 size: 15 residues. This chain's CDR3 is CAGSWGGLAGNEQFF. The CDR3 nucleotides read TGTGCCGGCAGCTGGGGCGGACTAGCGGGCAATGAGCAGTTCTTC.

This chain connects TRBV20-1 to TRBJ1-1; D is possibly TRBD1 (5 bases). From germline, CDR1 is DFQATT and CDR2 SNEGSKA (reference sequence). Between the trimmed V and J ends, which lost 6 bases and 5 bases, there was a span of 22 bases. This CDR3 comprises 15 residues. The CDR3 is CSAKTLQGVGTEAFF. CDR3 sequence (DNA): TGCAGTGCCAAAACCTTGCAGGGCGTTGGGACTGAAGCTTTCTTT.

This clonotype showed up just a few times. Mismatch with germline at one junction end may stem from a read error. V is TRBV6-2 or TRBV6-3 and J is TRBJ2-7; 11 bases align to TRBD1. This CDR3 is 15 amino acids long. Germline CDR1 and CDR2: MNHEY and SVGEGT. CDR3 sequence reads: CSSSRLGQGGYEQYF. Written as DNA, the CDR3 is TGTTCCAGCAGCCGTCTGGGACAGGGGGGCTACGAGCAGTACTTC.

The chain recombines TRBV7-2 with TRBJ2-6, with D possibly TRBD2 on 5 matching bases. Trimming shortened V by 1 base and J by 2 bases, and 9 bases separated the two germline ends. The CDR3 consists of 16 residues. Germline-derived CDR1 and CDR2 are SGHTA and FQGNSA. The chain's CDR3 is CASSLGGVAGANVLTF. The CDR3 nucleotides are TGTGCCAGCAGCTTAGGGGGAGTCGCTGGGGCCAACGTCCTGACTTTC.

Concerning this clonotype: At one of its ends the junction is not consistent with the germline gene, which may arise from a read error. The chain employs TRBV5-1 and TRBJ1-4; 9 bases agree with TRBD1. The germline V gene has CDR1 SGHRS and CDR2 YFSETQ. The CDR3 is made up of 15 amino acids. The CDR3 region is CASSRPGQGNEELFF. CDR3 nucleotides: TGCGCCAGCAGCCGCCCGGGACAGGGCAATGAAGAACTGTTTTTT.

This clonotype was picked up a small number of times. V gene TRBV5-1 combines with J gene TRBJ2-5; tentative D call: TRBD1 (5 bases). V was shortened by 0 bases and J by 1 base, with 13 bases between the two germline ends. This CDR3 contains 16 residues. Looked up from germline, CDR1 is SGHRS and CDR2 is YFSETQ. The CDR3 reads CASSLVATTVQETQYF. CDR3 DNA: TGCGCCAGCAGCTTGGTGGCGACGACAGTCCAAGAGACCCAGTACTTC.

A remark on this clonotype: A much larger clone is a single base away; this may be a read error. The chain links TRBV29-1 to TRBJ2-7; 8 bases line up with TRBD2. After removal of 6 bases from V and 3 bases from J, the junction contained 10 bases not matched to a gene. CDR1 and CDR2 from the germline V gene are SQVTM and ANQGSEA. The CDR3 loop spans 14 amino acids. The CDR3 nucleotides read TGCAGCGTCGGGAGGGCCAGGTCGGGCTACGAGCAGTACTTC. Protein: CSVGRARSGYEQYF.

Notes on this clonotype: Mismatch with germline at one junction end may stem from a read error. CDR3 DNA: TGCGCCAGCAGCGTAGCCGGGTTGACAACTAATGAAAAACTGTTTTTT. Its translation is CASSVAGLTTNEKLFF. The chain is built from TRBV9 and TRBJ1-4; D unresolved. The germline V gene has CDR1 SGDLS and CDR2 YYNGEE. The CDR3 has 16 amino acids.

In this sample, this clonotype turned up a few times. The rearrangement links TRBV29-1 to TRBJ2-7; tentative D call: TRBD1 (6 bases). The CDR3 runs to 11 residues. Between the trimmed V and J ends, which lost 5 bases and 3 bases, there was a span of 8 bases. Germline V lookup: CDR1 SQVTM, CDR2 ANQGSEA. DNA for the CDR3: TGCAGCGTTCAGGGGTTCTACGAGCAGTACTTC. Residues: CSVQGFYEQYF.

The rearrangement uses TRBV12-3 or TRBV12-4 and TRBJ2-1; 8 nucleotides align to TRBD2. The CDR3 totals 13 residues. Unmatched junction bases numbered 6, after V lost 6 bases and J lost 8 bases. This CDR3 is CASSTGLGYEQFF. The CDR3 nucleotides are TGTGCCAGCAGCACGGGACTAGGCTATGAGCAGTTCTTC.

The J gene is TRBJ2-1, the V gene TRBV12-5, with 7 bases fitting TRBD1. CDR3 length equals 16 residues. Germline CDR1 is LGHNT and CDR2 is FRNRAP. V was pared by 7 bases and J by 0 bases, with 9 bases of the junction left unmatched. CDR3 sequence: CASAPRGQSSYNEQFF. In nucleotides, the CDR3 is TGTGCTAGTGCCCCCAGGGGACAGAGCTCCTACAATGAGCAGTTCTTC.

This chain uses TRBV20-1 with TRBJ2-1; 7 nucleotides agree with TRBD1. V gave up 1 base and J gave up 4 bases; unmatched junction bases: 7. Germline CDR1 is DFQATT and CDR2 is SNEGSKA (reference sequence). The CDR3 extends over 15 amino acids. Written as DNA, the CDR3 is TGCAGTGCTAGAGTGGACAGGACCGATTACAATGAGCAGTTCTTC. As protein: CSARVDRTDYNEQFF.

Worth noting for this clonotype: One end of the junction does not line up with germline, which may come from a read error. The CDR3 DNA reads TGTGCCAGCAGCAAACAGAGCACTGGGGCCAGCGTCCTGACTTTC. Protein: CASSKQSTGASVLTF. The chain combines TRBV7-2 with TRBJ2-6, with TRBD1 as a possible D gene (5 bases). Germline V gene lookup returns CDR1 SGHTA and CDR2 FQGNSA. This CDR3 has 15 residues.

This clonotype was recorded a few times. The chain joins TRBV5-1 to TRBJ2-5; 12 bases map to TRBD1. The J segment lost 5 bases and the V segment lost 4 bases, leaving 6 bases of the junction unmatched. This CDR3 spans 15 amino acids. Germline lookup yields CDR1 SGHRS and CDR2 YFSETQ. CDR3 coding DNA: TGCGCCAGCAGCCTACGGGACAGGGGGCTTGAGACCCAGTACTTC. This codes for CASSLRDRGLETQYF.

The genes are TRBV5-1 and TRBJ2-5; 8 bases align to TRBD1. Unmatched junction bases numbered 11, after V lost 5 bases and J lost 5 bases. Germline V gene sequence: CDR1 SGHRS, CDR2 YFSETQ. The CDR3 is 15 residues long. CDR3 DNA sequence: TGCGCCAGCAGGTCGACAGGGGTGTTGAGGGAGACCCAGTACTTC. It translates to CASRSTGVLRETQYF.

This chain uses TRBV20-1 with TRBJ2-1, with D unclear. CDR3 size: 13 residues. The V gene lost 5 bases and the J gene lost 4 bases, with 12 bases spanning the gap. CDR1 DFQATT and CDR2 SNEGSKA come from the germline V gene (reference sequence). The CDR3 spells CSAQGWGYNEQFF. DNA of the CDR3: TGCAGTGCTCAAGGGTGGGGTTACAATGAGCAGTTCTTC.

This clonotype was detected a few times. The rearrangement links TRBV20-1 to TRBJ1-2, with D unclear. Germline CDR1 and CDR2: DFQATT and SNEGSKA (reference sequence). The V end was cut by 5 bases, the J end by 1 base, with 8 bases between. The CDR3 contains 12 residues. Here the CDR3 reads CSAGDINYGYTF. The CDR3 coding sequence is TGCAGTGCTGGTGACATTAACTATGGCTACACCTTC.

A few counts support this clonotype. The chain has TRBV6-6 and TRBJ2-7, with 14 bases matching TRBD2. Germline V gene lookup returns CDR1 MNHNY and CDR2 SVGAGI (reference sequence). V shed 7 bases, J shed 2 bases, and the junction held 7 bases outside the gene matches. This CDR3 region has 16 residues. As DNA, the CDR3 is TGTGCCAGCACGGGACTAGCGGGAGATGGTACCTACGAGCAGTACTTC. It yields the protein CASTGLAGDGTYEQYF.

The J gene is TRBJ2-1, the V gene TRBV20-1; 10 bases are a match to TRBD2. V shed 1 base, J shed 4 bases, and the junction held 10 bases outside the gene matches. The germline gives CDR1 DFQATT, CDR2 SNEGSKA (reference sequence). This CDR3 comprises 17 residues. The CDR3 nucleotides are TGCAGTGCTAGAGGATCCCCTAGCGGGGGACTATACAATGAGCAGTTCTTC. This codes for CSARGSPSGGLYNEQFF.

This rearrangement joins TRBV5-6 to TRBJ2-7; D tentatively fits TRBD1 or TRBD2 (5 bases each). Germline CDR1 and CDR2: SGHDT and YYEEEE. V lost 7 bases and J lost 2, with 22 bases in between. This CDR3 is 16 amino acids long. CDR3 sequence (DNA): TGTGCCAGCGCCCCCGGTCCGGGGCAGGTCACCTACGAGCAGTACTTC. Protein sequence: CASAPGPGQVTYEQYF.

For this clonotype: The germline gene is not matched at one end of the junction; a read error may be the cause. The rearrangement links TRBV7-9 to TRBJ2-6, with 8 bases fitting TRBD2. The CDR3 totals 17 residues. CDR1 is SEHNR and CDR2 is FQNEAQ in the germline V gene (reference sequence). The CDR3 nucleotides read TGTGCCAGCAGCTTAGGAAGCGGGAGAGATGGGGCCAACGTCCGGACTTTC. Its translation: CASSLGSGRDGANVRTF.

The CDR3 sequence is CSAPLFSLGTEAFF. The CDR3 DNA reads as TGCAGTGCTCCGTTATTCTCATTGGGCACTGAAGCTTTCTTT. The genes are TRBV20-1 and TRBJ1-1; D not certain. V dropped 5 bases and J dropped 4 bases, with 17 bases sitting between them. CDR1 and CDR2 from the germline V gene are DFQATT and SNEGSKA (reference sequence). The CDR3 spans 14 residues.

The chain has TRBV7-2 and TRBJ1-4, with 9 bases aligning to TRBD1. This CDR3 contains 16 residues. Trimming removed 3 bases from V and 5 bases from J; junction bases left unmatched: 7. In germline, CDR1 is SGHTA, CDR2 FQGNSA. The CDR3 here is CASSLFRDRVNEKLFF. In nucleotides, the CDR3 is TGTGCCAGCAGCTTGTTTCGGGACAGGGTAAATGAAAAACTGTTTTTT.

This clonotype showed up many times. The chain combines TRBV4-1 with TRBJ2-5; a possible D gene is TRBD1 (6 bases). Trimming stripped 0 bases from V and 4 bases from J, with 15 bases between. The V gene's germline CDR1 is MGHRA and CDR2 YSYEKL. There are 16 residues in the CDR3. CDR3 sequence (DNA): TGCGCCAGCAGCCAAGAGTCTCAGGGGACACGAGAGACCCAGTACTTC. This translates into CASSQESQGTRETQYF.

This clonotype has at least ten counts. The chain combines TRBV30 with TRBJ2-7; the D is unclear. Per the germline V gene, CDR1 is GTSNPN and CDR2 is SVGIG (reference sequence). V was trimmed by 1 base and J by 1 base, leaving 5 bases between them. CDR3 length: 12 amino acids. CDR3 in DNA: TGTGCCTGGAGTGACGCGTCCTACGAGCAGTACTTC. It codes for CAWSDASYEQYF.

This clonotype was seen many times. The J gene is TRBJ2-1, the V gene TRBV20-1, with TRBD2 identical over 14 bases. V was clipped by 6 bases and J by 1 base; unmatched bases: 8. Per germline, CDR1 DFQATT and CDR2 SNEGSKA (reference sequence). CDR3 length equals 17 residues. The CDR3 spells CSAPGTSGGPSYNEQFF. The CDR3 nucleotides are TGCAGTGCCCCCGGGACTAGCGGGGGCCCTTCCTACAATGAGCAGTTCTTC.